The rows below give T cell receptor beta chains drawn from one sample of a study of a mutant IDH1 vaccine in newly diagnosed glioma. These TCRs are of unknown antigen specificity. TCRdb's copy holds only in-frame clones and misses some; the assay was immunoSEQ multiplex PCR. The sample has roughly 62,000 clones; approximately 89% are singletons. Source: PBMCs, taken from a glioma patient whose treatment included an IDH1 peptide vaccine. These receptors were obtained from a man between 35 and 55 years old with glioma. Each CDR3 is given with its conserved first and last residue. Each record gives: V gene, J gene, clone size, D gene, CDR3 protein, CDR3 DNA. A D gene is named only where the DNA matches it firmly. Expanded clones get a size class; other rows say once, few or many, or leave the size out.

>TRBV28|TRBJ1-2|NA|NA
CASSTPGGYTF
TGTGCCAGCAGTACCCCGGGGGGCTACACCTTC
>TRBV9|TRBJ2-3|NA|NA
CASSVEVGITDTQYF
TGTGCCAGCAGCGTAGAAGTCGGGATCACAGATACGCAGTATTTT
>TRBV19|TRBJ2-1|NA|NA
CASSPGGRNEQFF
TGTGCCAGTAGTCCAGGGGGGAGAAATGAGCAGTTCTTC
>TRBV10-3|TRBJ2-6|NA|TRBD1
CAISESRGQGDGANVLTF
TGTGCCATCAGTGAGTCACGGGGACAGGGGGACGGGGCCAACGTCCTGACTTTC
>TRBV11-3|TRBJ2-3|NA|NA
CASTGKTAPGTQYF
TGTGCCAGCACCGGAAAGACCGCTCCCGGTACGCAGTATTTT
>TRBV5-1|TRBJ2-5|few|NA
CASREGRFSETQYF
TGCGCCAGCAGAGAGGGAAGGTTTTCGGAGACCCAGTACTTC
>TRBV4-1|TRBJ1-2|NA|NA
CASSRLGEGLNYGYTF
TGCGCCAGCAGCCGCCTTGGGGAGGGCCTGAACTATGGCTACACCTTC
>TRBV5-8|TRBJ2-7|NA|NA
CASSLYRGGPYEQYF
TGTGCCAGCAGCTTATATAGGGGCGGTCCCTACGAGCAGTACTTC
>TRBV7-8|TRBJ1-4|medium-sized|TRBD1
CASSLDAGGNEKLFF
TGTGCCAGCAGCTTAGATGCAGGGGGTAATGAAAAACTGTTTTTT
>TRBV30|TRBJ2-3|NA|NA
CAWSAGTSTDTQYF
TGTGCCTGGAGTGCGGGGACGAGCACAGATACGCAGTATTTT
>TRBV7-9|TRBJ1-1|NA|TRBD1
CASSFPGTGGTEAFF
TGTGCCAGCAGCTTCCCCGGGACAGGGGGCACTGAAGCTTTCTTT
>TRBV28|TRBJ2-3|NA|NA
CASNVWADTQYF
TGTGCCAGCAATGTATGGGCAGATACGCAGTATTTT
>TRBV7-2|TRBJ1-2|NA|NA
CASSLVQSNYGYTF
TGTGCCAGCAGCTTAGTACAGAGTAACTATGGCTACACCTTC
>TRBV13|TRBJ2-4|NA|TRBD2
CASSPWAGGLAKNIQYF
TGTGCCAGCAGCCCATGGGCGGGGGGCCTAGCCAAAAACATTCAGTACTTC
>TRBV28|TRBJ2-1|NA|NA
CASSRTRPGRNEQFF
TGTGCCAGCAGTCGTACCCGACCTGGGAGGAATGAGCAGTTCTTC
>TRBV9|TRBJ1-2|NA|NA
CASSPGAETGGGYTF
TGTGCCAGCAGCCCCGGGGCGGAAACGGGAGGTGGCTACACCTTC
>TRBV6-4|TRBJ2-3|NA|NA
CAGVGGTDTQYF
TGTGCCGGCGTCGGGGGCACAGATACGCAGTATTTT
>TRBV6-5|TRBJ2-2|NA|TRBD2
CASSYSSGKPGELFF
TGTGCCAGCAGTTACAGTAGCGGGAAGCCCGGGGAGCTGTTTTTT
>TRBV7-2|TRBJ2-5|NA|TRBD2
CASSQGQTSEETQYF
TGTGCCAGCAGCCAAGGACAGACTAGCGAAGAGACCCAGTACTTC
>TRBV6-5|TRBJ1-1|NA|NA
CASSWGAGETEAFF
TGTGCCAGCAGTTGGGGAGCAGGGGAGACTGAAGCTTTCTTT
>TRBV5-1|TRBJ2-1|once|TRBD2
CASSAGLAGGGAFNEQFF
TGCGCCAGCAGCGCGGGACTAGCGGGAGGAGGGGCCTTCAATGAGCAGTTCTTC
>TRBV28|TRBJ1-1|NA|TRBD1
CASSSVGTVEAFF
TGTGCCAGCAGTTCAGTCGGGACAGTCGAAGCTTTCTTT
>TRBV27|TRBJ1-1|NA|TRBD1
CASMKQGARTEAFF
TGTGCCAGTATGAAACAGGGGGCGCGTACTGAAGCTTTCTTT
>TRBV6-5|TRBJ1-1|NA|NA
CASSGGRTEAFF
TGTGCCAGCAGCGGGGGAAGGACTGAAGCTTTCTTT
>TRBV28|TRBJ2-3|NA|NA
CATRRRGGGGWPDTQYF
TGTGCCACCCGCCGGCGAGGCGGAGGGGGCTGGCCAGATACGCAGTATTTT
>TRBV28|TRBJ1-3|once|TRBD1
CASSYTGAPEGRYF
TGTGCCAGCAGTTATACAGGGGCCCCTGAGGGGAGATATTTT
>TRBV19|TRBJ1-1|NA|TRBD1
CASSLQGEAFF
TGTGCCAGTAGCCTACAGGGGGAAGCTTTCTTT
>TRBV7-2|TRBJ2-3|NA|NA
CASSLAPPGGTDTQYF
TGTGCCAGCAGCTTAGCGCCTCCGGGGGGCACAGATACGCAGTATTTT
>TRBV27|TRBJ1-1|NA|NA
CASSLGGRTEAFF
TGTGCCAGCAGTTTGGGGGGGAGGACTGAAGCTTTCTTT
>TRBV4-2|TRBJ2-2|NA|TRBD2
CASRPSGGADSTGELFF
TGTGCCAGCAGGCCTAGCGGGGGGGCTGACTCCACCGGGGAGCTGTTTTTT
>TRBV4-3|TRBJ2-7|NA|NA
CASSPFEGLETYEQYF
TGCGCCAGCAGCCCCTTTGAGGGGTTAGAAACCTACGAGCAGTACTTC
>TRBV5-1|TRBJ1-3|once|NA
CASSTQGLGFGNTIYF
TGCGCCAGCAGCACCCAGGGTTTAGGGTTCGGAAACACCATATATTTT